Reported below is one TCR beta chain. Its specificity is not known. Survey-depth TCRbeta CDR3 sequencing reported V/J genes and productive frequencies. Clones were read by immunoSEQ multiplex PCR, and TCRdb kept only the in-frame ones, dropping some. The data show about 4,100 clones, around 60% seen once. This record belongs to a study of tissue T cells after allogeneic stem cell transplantation. Broader study findings: Tissue-detected TCR repertoire was only partly captured by blood and spleen T cells. Anatomically similar tissues had similar TCR repertoires within each patient.

The CDR3 is 15 residues long. V lost 4 bases and J lost 9; bases outside the gene matches: 9. CDR1 and CDR2 from the germline V gene are LGHNA and YSLEER. Comparators were a few non-transplant cancer patients without known GI disease. The material sequenced was tissue from the esophagus, taken at autopsy. This sequence joins TRBV4-3 and TRBJ1-6, with TRBD1 matching 7 bases. This sequence originates from a female donor older than 55 with lung cancer. CDR3 sequence: CASSPRQGWISPLHF. Here the CDR3 DNA reads TGCGCCAGCAGCCCTAGACAGGGCTGGATTTCACCCCTCCACTTT.